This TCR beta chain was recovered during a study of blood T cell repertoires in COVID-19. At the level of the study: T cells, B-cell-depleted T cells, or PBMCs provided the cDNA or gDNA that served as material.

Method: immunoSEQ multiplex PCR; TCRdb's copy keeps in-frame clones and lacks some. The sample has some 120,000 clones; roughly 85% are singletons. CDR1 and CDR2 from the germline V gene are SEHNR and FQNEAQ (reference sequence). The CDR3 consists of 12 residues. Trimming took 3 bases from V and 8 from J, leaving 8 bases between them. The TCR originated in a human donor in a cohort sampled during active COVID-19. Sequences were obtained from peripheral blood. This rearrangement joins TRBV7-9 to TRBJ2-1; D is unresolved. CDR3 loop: CASSFISDEQFF. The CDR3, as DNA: TGTGCCAGCAGCTTTATTTCTGATGAGCAGTTCTTC.